This T cell receptor beta chain was recovered during a study of T cells in pancreatic ductal adenocarcinoma (TCRdb year 2017). At the level of the whole study: Surgically resected pancreatic ductal adenocarcinoma specimens were analyzed for the quantity, spatial distribution, and characteristics of both suppressive cells and tumor-infiltrating CD8+ T cells, an effort aimed at clarifying the adaptive T-cell response occurring naturally.

Only a few counts were recorded for this clone. The antigen it binds to is not known. No clone much larger than this one lies a single base away; base qualities are absent. The immunoSEQ hsTCRB kit was used to amplify TCR beta CDR3 regions from genomic DNA. High-throughput TRB CDR3 sequencing was performed on an Illumina HiSeq system. The study's own analysis went as follows. The immunoSEQ software was used to analyze sequencing reads, and nonproductive sequences containing premature stops or frame-shifts were removed. Clonality of the repertoire was calculated as one minus the Shannon entropy normalized by log2 of the number of unique productive sequences. As stored in TCRdb, this immuneACCESS dataset retains in-frame rearrangements with V and J assigned. A fraction of the clones does not appear; measured against another copy, unresolved V genes explain less than half of the discrepancy, and the remainder lacks a known reason. D and trimming were read from the DNA, whereas the V and J calls and clone size are those reported in that table. The sample table holds about 31,000 clones, of which 85% to 95% were seen once. The ten largest clones add up to under 2.5% of the sample.

The pancreatic ductal adenocarcinoma patients who were selected had gone through surgery without receiving any neoadjuvant therapy. Peripheral blood was collected in heparin tubes, and PBMCs were then isolated from the blood with a histopaque density gradient and cryopreserved in about 10% DMSO. Genomic DNA was extracted from six or seven PBMC and 9 flash-frozen tumor specimens using the DNeasy Blood and Tissue Kit with Proteinase K and RNase treatment. Broader findings and caveats from the paper: Comparisons of clonality between tumor and blood may be biased because tumors are enriched in CD45RO+ effector T cells rather than naive T cells, which biases the comparison toward lower diversity. Because inoperable disease is present at presentation in most pancreatic cancer patients, the resected cohort was biased toward the minority with early-stage disease. Blood samples had more total productive templates and 7 to 9-fold more unique clonotypes than tumor samples. T-cell clonality showed no significant difference between tumor and blood, with a mean clonality of about 0.11 in tumors and approximately 0.078 in blood.

The sample taken for sequencing was PBMCs. The TCR originated in a human donor with pancreatic ductal adenocarcinoma.

The base sequence is TGTGCCAGTTGGGGACGGACCAATGAAAAACTGTTTTTT. Translation gives CASWGRTNEKLFF. The sequence links TRBV19 to TRBJ1-4, with TRBD1 perhaps the D gene, on 5 matching bases. The cysteine opens and the phenylalanine closes a CDR3 of 13 amino acids. The only DNA kept is the CDR3, 39 bases in frame from the first base. The germline V gene (reference sequence) sets CDR1 to LNHDA and CDR2 to SQIVND. The V end loses 8 bases and the J end loses 5 bases, and a stretch of 12 bases separates them. Where the CDR3 stops, the reference TRBV19 and TRBJ1-4 genes take over; the full variable domain is DGGITQSPKYLFRKEGQNVTLSCEQNLNHDAMYWYRQDPGQGLRLIYYSQIVNDFQKGDIAEGYSVSREKKESFPLTVTSAQKNPTAFYLCASWGRTNEKLFFGSGTQLSVL.